Here is one T cell receptor beta chain with its context. Its antigen is unknown. This sample is drawn from a study of response to subunit inactivated influenza vaccine. Study-level findings and limits: The authors suggested that few new T cells are recruited per seasonal influenza vaccination.

TCRdb fed the RT-PCR reads into MiXCR, producing one record per CDR3 protein. The sample contains 500,000 to 600,000 distinct CDR3 sequences, roughly 10% of which appear only once. Per the germline V gene, CDR1 is MNHNS and CDR2 is SASEGT. This CDR3 spans 14 amino acids. Deletions cut 10 bases from V and 0 bases from J, with 10 bases between. Sequencing used PBMCs from blood, obtained on the day of vaccination. This clonotype was sampled from a man aged 50 or older who received an inactivated influenza vaccine. The chain uses TRBV6-1 and TRBJ2-6, with D perhaps matching TRBD2 (5 bases). The CDR3 DNA is TGTGCCACCGTAGGGAGCTCTGGGGCCAACGTCCTGACTTTC. Translation: CATVGSSGANVLTF.